The sequence of this T cell receptor beta chain was determined in a study of monozygotic twins with inflammatory bowel disease. About this clonotype itself: Its antigen is undetermined.

Overall study results and limits: The data offered no way to tell different T cell subtypes apart. Immunosuppressive treatments differing between patients may have added repertoire variability.

Addition of UMIs with a 6-nucleotide sample barcode was achieved by template switching. TCRdb re-called the 5' RACE reads, yielding one record per CDR3 amino acid sequence without DNA. This table holds roughly 150,000 distinct CDR3 sequences. The germline gives CDR1 MGHRA, CDR2 YSYEKL. This CDR3 comprises 19 residues. The chain combines TRBV4-1 with TRBJ1-2; TCRdb lists TRBD1, though no DNA is available to test this call. The receptor was isolated from a human donor with ulcerative colitis or Crohn's disease, or a healthy co-twin of an affected twin (not recorded which). Input material: blood. CDR3 sequence: CASSQFQGTGGDPNYGYTF.